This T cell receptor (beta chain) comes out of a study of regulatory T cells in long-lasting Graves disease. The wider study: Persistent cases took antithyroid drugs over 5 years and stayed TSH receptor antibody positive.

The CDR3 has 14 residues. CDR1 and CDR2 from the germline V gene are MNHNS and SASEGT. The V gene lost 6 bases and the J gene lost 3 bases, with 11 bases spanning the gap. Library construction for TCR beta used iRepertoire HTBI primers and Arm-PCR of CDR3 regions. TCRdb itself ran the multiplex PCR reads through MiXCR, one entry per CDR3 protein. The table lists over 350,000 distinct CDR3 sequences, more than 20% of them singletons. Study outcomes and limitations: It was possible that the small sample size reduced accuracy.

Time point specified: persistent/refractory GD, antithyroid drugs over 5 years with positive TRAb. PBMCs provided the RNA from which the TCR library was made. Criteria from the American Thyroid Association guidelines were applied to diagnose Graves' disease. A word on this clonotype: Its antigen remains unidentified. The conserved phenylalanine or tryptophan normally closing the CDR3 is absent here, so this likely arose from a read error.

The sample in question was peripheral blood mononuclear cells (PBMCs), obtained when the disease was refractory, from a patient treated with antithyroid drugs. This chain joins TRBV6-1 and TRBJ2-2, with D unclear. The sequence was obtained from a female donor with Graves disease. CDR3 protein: CASSPERYTGELFS. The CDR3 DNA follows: TGTGCCAGCAGCCCAGAGAGGTACACCGGGGAGCTGTTTTCT.